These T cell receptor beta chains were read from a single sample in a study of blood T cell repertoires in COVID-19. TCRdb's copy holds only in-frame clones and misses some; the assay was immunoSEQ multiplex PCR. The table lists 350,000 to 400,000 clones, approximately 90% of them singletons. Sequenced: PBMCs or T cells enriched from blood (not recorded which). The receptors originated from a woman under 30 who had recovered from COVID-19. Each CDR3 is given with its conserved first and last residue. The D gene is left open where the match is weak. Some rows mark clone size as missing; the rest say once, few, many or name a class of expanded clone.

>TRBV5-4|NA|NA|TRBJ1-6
TGTGCCAGCAGCTTGGGTAGTCTGGGCCCCCTCCACTTT
CASSLGSLGPLHF
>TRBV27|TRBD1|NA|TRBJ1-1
TGTGCCAGCAAGGACAGGGAGAACGCTGAAGCTTTCTTT
CASKDRENAEAFF
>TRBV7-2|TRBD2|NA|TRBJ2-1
TGTGCCAGCAGCATACTAGCGGGGGGCCCGGCGGGGGAGCAGTTCTTC
CASSILAGGPAGEQFF
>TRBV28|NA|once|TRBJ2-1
TGTGCCAGCAGCCATTCTTGGGGCCGCAATGAGCAGTTCTTC
CASSHSWGRNEQFF
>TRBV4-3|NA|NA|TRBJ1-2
TGCGCCAGCAGCCAAGATAAGGAAGCAGGGCCTTATGGCTACACCTTC
CASSQDKEAGPYGYTF
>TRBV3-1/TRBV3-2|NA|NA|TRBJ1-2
TGTGCCAGCAGCCAAGAGAAACAGGGTCTCGACTATGGCTACACCTTC
CASSQEKQGLDYGYTF
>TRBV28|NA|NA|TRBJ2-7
TGTGCCAGCAAGGCACAGGGCGTATCATACGAGCAGTACTTC
CASKAQGVSYEQYF
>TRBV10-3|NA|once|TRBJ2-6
TGTGCCATCAGACCAGGGACTGGGGCCAACGTCCTGACTTTC
CAIRPGTGANVLTF
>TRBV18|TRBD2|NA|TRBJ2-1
TGTGCCAGCTCACCAGGGCCAGCGGGGGGGCTGTCCTCCTACAATGAGCAGTTCTTC
CASSPGPAGGLSSYNEQFF
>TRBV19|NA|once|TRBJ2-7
TGTGCCAGTAGTATAAGTTCGGCCTACGAGCAGTACTTC
CASSISSAYEQYF
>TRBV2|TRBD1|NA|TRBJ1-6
TGTGCCACCGGTGGACAGGCAGGCCCCCTCCACTTT
CATGGQAGPLHF
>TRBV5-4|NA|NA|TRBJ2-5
TGTGCCAGCAGCTTGGGAATAGGGGCAGCACAAGAGACCCAGTACTTC
CASSLGIGAAQETQYF
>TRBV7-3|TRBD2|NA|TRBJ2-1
TGTGCCAGCAGCTTGACTAGCGGGCCTTCCAATGAGCAGTTCTTC
CASSLTSGPSNEQFF
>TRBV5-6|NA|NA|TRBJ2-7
TGTGCCAGCAGCTTGGCGGTGGCAGGGTCGTACGAGCAGTACTTC
CASSLAVAGSYEQYF
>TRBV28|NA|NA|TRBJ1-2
TGTGCCAGCAGTTTGGGGGACATAAATAACTATGGCTACACCTTC
CASSLGDINNYGYTF
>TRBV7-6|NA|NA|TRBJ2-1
TGTGCCAGCAGCTTATGGGGGGGGGCGGTCTACAATGAGCAGTTCTTC
CASSLWGGAVYNEQFF
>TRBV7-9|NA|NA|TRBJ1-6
TGTGCCAGCAGCTTAGGGGCCCATAATTCACCCCTCCACTTT
CASSLGAHNSPLHF
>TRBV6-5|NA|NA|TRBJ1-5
TGTGCCAGCAATTTCCGGGGAGGTTGGGATCAGCCCCAGCATTTT
CASNFRGGWDQPQHF
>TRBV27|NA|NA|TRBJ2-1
TGTGCCAGCAGTCTGGACAGAGCCTTCTACAATGAGCAGTTCTTC
CASSLDRAFYNEQFF
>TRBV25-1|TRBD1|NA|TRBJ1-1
TGTGCCAGCAGTGGGCGGACAGGGAGAACTATGAACACTGAAGCTTTCTTT
CASSGRTGRTMNTEAFF
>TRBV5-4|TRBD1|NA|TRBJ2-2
TGTGCCAGCAGACCCGGGACAGGGAACACCGGGGAGCTGTTTTTT
CASRPGTGNTGELFF
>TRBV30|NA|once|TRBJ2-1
TGTGCCTGGAGTGTTAGACGGGGGGCCGTCTTGTATGAGCAGTTCTTC
CAWSVRRGAVLYEQFF
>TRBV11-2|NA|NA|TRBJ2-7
TGTGCCAGCAGCGAGGTCGGGGTATCGCGCTACGAGCAGTACTTC
CASSEVGVSRYEQYF
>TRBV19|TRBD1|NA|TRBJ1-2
TGTGCCAGTACTCTACAGGGGCCAGCTAACTATGGCTACACCTTC
CASTLQGPANYGYTF
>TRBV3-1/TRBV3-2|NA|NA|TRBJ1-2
TGTGCCAGCAGCCTAACCGGGGGGGGCTACACCTTC
CASSLTGGGYTF
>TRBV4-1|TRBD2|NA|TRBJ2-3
TGCGCCAGCAGCCAAGCCCCTAGCGGGGGTAGCACAGATACGCAGTATTTT
CASSQAPSGGSTDTQYF
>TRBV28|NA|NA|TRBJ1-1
TGTGCCAGCAGTTCGAGTCTGAACACTGAAGCTTTCTTT
CASSSSLNTEAFF
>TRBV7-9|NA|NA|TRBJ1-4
TGTGCCAGCAGCCGTTTGGACAGCGCAACTAATGAAAAACTGTTTTTT
CASSRLDSATNEKLFF
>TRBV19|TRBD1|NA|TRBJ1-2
TGTGCCAGTAGTAGCAGGGGGAAGGACGGGTATGGCTACACCTTC
CASSSRGKDGYGYTF